Sequencing of this TCR beta chain was carried out in a study of blood T cell repertoires in COVID-19. Generated by immunoSEQ multiplex PCR, the TCRdb table keeps only in-frame clones and is missing some. The sample carries roughly 250,000 clones, 88% recorded once. Germline V gives CDR1 SGHVS, CDR2 FQNEAQ. This CDR3 region has 12 residues. The V gene lost 5 bases and the J gene lost 6 bases, with 10 bases spanning the gap. The sample was PBMCs or T cells enriched from blood (not recorded which). The receptor was derived from a woman aged 50 to 65 who had recovered from COVID-19. The chain joins TRBV7-8 to TRBJ1-1; TRBD1 is a possible D gene (5 bases). CDR3 loop: CASSLTGPEAFF. The CDR3 DNA follows: TGTGCCAGCAGCCTTACAGGTCCTGAAGCTTTCTTT.